The clone carrying this T cell receptor beta chain was seen at least ten times. This sample is part of a study of CD8+CD57+ T cells in acquired aplastic anemia. TCR beta VDJ and CDR3 profiling used genomic DNA as template. Using its own MiXCR run on the reads, TCRdb lists one record per CDR3 protein. This sample has around 150,000 distinct CDR3 sequences; around half occur once, and the top ten carry roughly 30%. Whoever was chosen for sequencing had shown CD8+CD57+ cell expansion by flow cytometry. The CDR3 has 14 residues. Germline CDR1 and CDR2: SGHDT and YYEEEE. Between the trimmed V and J ends, which lost 0 bases and 5 bases, there was a span of 11 bases.

This TCR derives from a human donor with aplastic anemia. Sequencing was performed on sorted CD4+, CD8+, or CD8+CD57+ T cells (not recorded which) from PBMCs. This chain joins TRBV5-6 and TRBJ1-2; D not resolved. DNA for the CDR3: TGTGCCAGCAGCTTGGGAACGGGAGTATATGGCTACACCTTC. Translation gives CASSLGTGVYGYTF.